The next 23 T cell receptor beta chains were all read from a single sample in a study of prognosis after radiotherapy for stage I lung cancer. The study amplified the TCR beta CDR3 region from genomic DNA. This amplification was carried out by two rounds of multiplex PCR. Gene-specific TRBV and TRBJ primers were used in PCR round one. TCRdb independently ran MiXCR on the multiplex PCR reads; one entry per CDR3 protein. The data show about 24,000 distinct CDR3 sequences, 40% seen once. The specimen was PBMCs, collected before or after stereotactic body radiation therapy (not recorded which). The receptors shown here come from a donor aged 50 or older with non-small cell lung cancer.

By frequency in the sample, this clonotype is medium-sized (0.01 to 0.1%). The rearrangement links TRBV12-3 or TRBV12-4 to TRBJ2-7; 10 positions match TRBD1. The V and J ends lost 5 bases and 5 bases, in that order; junction bases with no gene match: 6. This CDR3 has 14 residues. CDR3 in amino acids: CASSRMTGGDEQYF. The CDR3 bases are TGTGCCAGCAGTCGAATGACAGGGGGCGACGAGCAGTACTTC.

Comments on this clonotype: With a far larger clone one base away, a read error is the likely cause. The J gene is TRBJ2-3, the V gene TRBV12-3 or TRBV12-4; 7 nucleotides agree with TRBD2. The CDR3 length is 14 residues. The V gene end was trimmed by 9 bases and the J gene end by 2 bases; junction bases not matched to a gene: 8. The CDR3 loop is CARSLAALTDTQYF. CDR3 in DNA: TGTGCCAGAAGTCTAGCGGCCCTCACAGATACGCAGTATTTT.

This clonotype has at least ten counts. The chain joins TRBV19 to TRBJ2-2; D is possibly TRBD2 (6 bases). In germline, CDR1 is LNHDA, CDR2 SQIVND (reference sequence). V was shortened by 7 bases and J by 3 bases, with 9 bases between the two germline ends. The length of the CDR3 is 13 residues. Here the CDR3 reads CASIWGDTGELFF. CDR3 DNA sequence: TGTGCCAGTATATGGGGGGACACCGGGGAGCTGTTTTTT.

Only one count was recorded for this clonotype. A far more abundant clone sits one base away, making this likely a read error. The chain links TRBV6-8 to TRBJ1-1; a weak D match, TRBD1 (6 bases). The CDR3 contains 19 residues. Trimming took 5 bases from V and 1 from J, leaving 26 bases between them. Germline lookup yields CDR1 MNHGY and CDR2 SAAAGT. CDR3 DNA sequence: TGTGCCAGCAGTGAATGGGCTAGGCAGGGGTCCTTATCGAACACTGAAGCTTTCTTT. This translates into CASSEWARQGSLSNTEAFF.

V and J are TRBV6-1 and TRBJ2-6, with no clear D. V lost 6 bases, J lost 5 bases, and 8 bases lay in between. This CDR3 is built from 13 residues. Germline CDR1 and CDR2: MNHNS and SASEGT. The CDR3 reads CASRFKRANVLTF. CDR3 DNA: TGTGCCAGCAGATTCAAGAGGGCCAACGTCCTGACTTTC.

This clonotype was seen at least ten times. The chain recombines TRBV7-6 with TRBJ2-1; 8 bases fit TRBD2. With 1 base clipped from V and 7 bases from J, the junction kept 18 bases outside the gene matches. Per the germline V gene, CDR1 is SGHVS and CDR2 is FNYEAQ. The CDR3 runs 19 residues. The CDR3 DNA follows: TGTGCCAGCAGCTTAGTACTGACCCTGGGAAGCGGGAGTTCGAATGAGCAGTTCTTC. Encoded protein: CASSLVLTLGSGSSNEQFF.

In this sample, this clonotype turned up many times. The chain couples TRBV7-8 to TRBJ2-7; D perhaps matches TRBD2 (5 bases). V dropped 0 bases and J dropped 2 bases, with 11 bases sitting between them. Germline-derived CDR1 and CDR2 are SGHVS and FQNEAQ. The CDR3 spans 15 residues. This CDR3 is CASSLAPLRAYEQYF. The CDR3 DNA reads TGTGCCAGCAGCTTAGCGCCCCTGAGGGCCTACGAGCAGTACTTC.

This clonotype was seen many times. The chain combines TRBV7-7 with TRBJ2-7, with 13 bases lining up with TRBD2. Trimming at V came to 5 bases and at J to 5 bases, leaving 12 bases not matched to a gene. The CDR3 runs 17 residues. In germline, CDR1 is SSHAT, CDR2 FNYEAQ (reference sequence). The CDR3: CASSAGPGLAGVHEQYF. As DNA, the CDR3 is TGTGCCAGCAGCGCCGGACCCGGACTAGCGGGAGTCCACGAGCAGTACTTC.

By share, this clonotype counts as medium-sized. This chain connects TRBV20-1 to TRBJ1-5; D is ambiguous. The V and J ends lost 3 bases and 1 base respectively, with 10 bases between them. CDR3 length: 14 amino acids. Germline CDR1 is DFQATT and CDR2 is SNEGSKA (reference sequence). The CDR3 DNA reads as TGCAGTGCTAGGGATGGCGGGAGCAATCAGCCCCAGCATTTT. Amino acid sequence: CSARDGGSNQPQHF.

This clonotype is medium-sized by share. The junction and the germline gene differ at one end; a read error may be behind it. The chain joins TRBV6-4 to TRBJ1-2; D call uncertain. The V gene's germline CDR1 is MRHNA and CDR2 SNTAGT. The CDR3 spans 12 residues. In nucleotides, the CDR3 is TGTGCCAGCAGTTACTCAGCGAGCAGCTCCAGGTTC. Its translation: CASSYSASSSRF.

Turning to this clonotype: The germline gene is not matched at one end of the junction; a read error may be the cause. The chain combines TRBV28 with TRBJ1-1, with TRBD1 matching over 10 bases. Per the germline V gene, CDR1 is MDHEN and CDR2 is SYDVKM. The CDR3 is 16 residues long. The CDR3 loop is CASSLWILTGGHEALF. The CDR3 region has the DNA TGTGCCAGCAGTTTATGGATCTTGACAGGGGGCCATGAAGCTTTATTT.

At least ten counts were recorded for this clonotype. The chain employs TRBV6-1 and TRBJ1-6; no firm D call. This CDR3 region has 15 residues. CDR1 MNHNS and CDR2 SASEGT come from the germline V gene. V lost 3 bases, J lost 15 bases, and 21 bases lay in between. The DNA of the CDR3 is TGTGCCAGCAGTGAGACATCCTCCCCTCCAACGAGCCTCCACTTT. It translates to CASSETSSPPTSLHF.

This clonotype showed up just once. A read error is likely here: a far larger clone is one base away. The chain carries TRBV6-4 and TRBJ2-7, with TRBD1 as a possible D gene (6 bases). Per germline, CDR1 MRHNA and CDR2 SNTAGT. V lost 3 bases, J lost 3 bases, and 15 bases lay in between. The CDR3 runs 15 residues. For the CDR3, the DNA is TGTGCCAGCAGTGAAGCTTCAGGGGATTGCTACGAGCAGTACTTC. Amino acids: CASSEASGDCYEQYF.

This clonotype was seen more than once but under ten times. This chain joins TRBV18 and TRBJ1-3; no definite D call. Trimming left V 4 bases short and J 2 bases short, with 12 bases between. Looked up from germline, CDR1 is KGHSH and CDR2 is LQKENI. This CDR3 spans 15 amino acids. The CDR3 reads CASSLGPSPGNTIYF. In DNA form, the CDR3 reads TGTGCCAGCTCACTAGGGCCGAGCCCTGGAAACACCATATATTTT.

This clonotype has only a few counts. The J gene is TRBJ2-1, the V gene TRBV5-1; D not certain. V gave up 0 bases and J gave up 6 bases, with 16 bases separating them. Germline lookup yields CDR1 SGHRS and CDR2 YFSETQ. The CDR3 runs 16 residues. The CDR3 spells CASSLEQIVRSNEQFF. CDR3 nucleotides: TGCGCCAGCAGCTTGGAGCAGATTGTAAGGTCCAATGAGCAGTTCTTC.

In regard to this clonotype: This is likely a read error, given that the CDR3 carries no conserved phenylalanine or tryptophan at its end. No DNA is shown, since the ends of the CDR3 on it are uncertain; the CDR3 is the one TCRdb lists. This rearrangement joins TRBV24-1 to TRBJ2-2. Germline V gives CDR1 KGHDR, CDR2 SFDVKD. Termini included, the CDR3 measures 13 amino acids. Here the CDR3 reads CATSGFRIGELFL.

Points on this clonotype: At one end, the junction sequence differs from germline, possibly due to a read error. J is TRBJ2-2 and V is TRBV7-3; TRBD2 is a possible D gene (5 bases). CDR1 is SGHTA, CDR2 FQGTGA, per germline. The CDR3 consists of 15 residues. DNA of the CDR3: TGTGCCAGCAGTCAACAATCCGGGAACACCGTGGAGCTGTTTTTT. It yields the protein CASSQQSGNTVELFF.

The chain has TRBV6-1 and TRBJ2-7; D unresolved. Germline V gene data show CDR1 as MNHNS and CDR2 as SASEGT. The CDR3 length is 13 residues. The V end lost 6 bases, the J end lost 6 bases, and 15 bases lay between the germline ends. The CDR3 DNA is TGTGCCAGCAGGGCCCTGGACGGTATCGAGCAGTACTTC. It codes for CASRALDGIEQYF.

The table lists this clonotype with many counts. The V gene is TRBV5-1, the J gene TRBJ2-7, with TRBD1 matching over 7 bases. This CDR3 spans 14 amino acids. In germline, CDR1 is SGHRS, CDR2 YFSETQ. The trim removed 4 bases at V and 2 bases at J, leaving 6 bases unmatched. CDR3 coding DNA: TGCGCCAGCAGCGCGACAGGGACCACCTACGAGCAGTACTTC. It yields the protein CASSATGTTYEQYF.

This clonotype was observed many times. This may be a read error, as it is one base from a much larger clone. The J gene is TRBJ2-2, the V gene TRBV5-1; the match to TRBD2 covers 7 bases. Germline assignment: CDR1 SGHRS and CDR2 YFSETQ. This CDR3 has 15 amino acids. CDR3 protein: CASNLGGGDTGELFF. The CDR3 coding sequence is TGCGCCAGCAACTTGGGCGGGGGAGACACCGGGGAGCTGTTTTTT.

Notes on this clonotype: This probably arose from a read error, given a far larger clone one base away. This chain connects TRBV6-9 to TRBJ1-2; D might be TRBD1 (6 bases). The CDR3 is 15 amino acids. V was clipped by 3 bases and J by 7 bases, with 18 bases between them. CDR1 is MNHGY and CDR2 is SVAAGI in the germline V gene. In DNA, the CDR3 is TGTGCCAGCAGTTACTCCGCTTGGACAGTGGCTGGCTACACCTTC. Residues: CASSYSAWTVAGYTF.

This clonotype appeared a few times. The V gene is TRBV5-8, the J gene TRBJ2-5; 12 bases agree with TRBD2. With 0 bases clipped from V and 2 bases from J, the junction kept 23 bases outside the gene matches. The length of the CDR3 is 23 residues. Looked up from germline, CDR1 is SGHTS and CDR2 is YDEGEE. The CDR3 loop is CASSLGWYKGLTSGRLEQETQYF. Here the CDR3 DNA reads TGTGCCAGCAGCTTGGGATGGTACAAGGGGTTAACTAGCGGGAGGTTGGAACAAGAGACCCAGTACTTC.

Remarks on this clonotype: A far larger clone is one nucleotide away, so this likely arose from a read error. As DNA, the CDR3 is TGTGCCAGCAGTTACGGGCCGGGGCTAGGGTCGGACAATGAGCAGTTCTTC. Translated, it gives CASSYGPGLGSDNEQFF. The chain links TRBV6-6 to TRBJ2-1; D is perhaps TRBD1 or TRBD2 (5 bases each). V was cut by 2 bases and J by 5 bases, with 19 bases left in between. Germline loops: CDR1 MNHNY, CDR2 SVGAGI (reference sequence). The CDR3 is 17 residues long.